This TCR beta chain was sequenced for a study of Ad26.COV2.S vaccination and SARS-CoV-2 variants. Study-level information: A participant enrolled in the COV1001 Ad26.COV2.S trial arm provided the sample. Each vaccinee took Ad26.COV2.S intramuscularly, once or twice 56 days apart.

Treatment denoted: roughly 20 received Ad26.COV2.S at low or high dose, single or two shots; a few received placebo; per-sample allocation not given. Specimen acquisition occurred on day 63 following the initial vaccine or placebo injection. CDR1 is SGHRS, CDR2 YFSETQ, per germline. This CDR3 region has 14 residues. V gave up 2 bases and J gave up 5 bases, with 13 bases separating them. Produced via immunoSEQ multiplex PCR; TCRdb's table is partial and in-frame only. The sample contains 300,000 to 400,000 clones, 65% to 90% of which appear only once. This clonotype was sampled from a person between 18 and 65 years old who received the Ad26.COV2.S COVID-19 vaccine or a placebo. The material sequenced was peripheral blood, taken in a trial of Ad26.COV2.S vaccine versus placebo. V and J are TRBV5-1 and TRBJ2-5, with D maybe TRBD1 (6 bases). The CDR3 DNA reads as TGCGCCAGCAGCTTCGGACAGCACCCGGAGACCCAGTACTTC. Its translation: CASSFGQHPETQYF. The variable domain in full, completed from reference TRBV5-1 and TRBJ2-5, reads KAGVTQTPRYLIKTRGQQVTLSCSPISGHRSVSWYQQTPGQGLQFLFEYFSETQRNKGNFPGRFSGRQFSNSRSEMNVSTLELGDSALYLCASSFGQHPETQYFGPGTRLLVL.